Listed below are T cell receptor beta chains from one sample, sequenced in a study of OX40 agonist ivuxolimab in advanced cancers. Method: immunoSEQ multiplex PCR; TCRdb's copy keeps in-frame clones and lacks some. The sample has tens of thousands of clones, 70% to 85% seen once. Here the sequenced sample was CD4+ or CD8+ T cells sorted from blood, taken in a trial of the OX40 agonist ivuxolimab. Receptors were obtained from an adult with an advanced solid tumor such as melanoma, head and neck, liver or kidney cancer. Both conserved end residues are part of each CDR3. A D gene is named only where the DNA matches it firmly. Expanded clones get a size class; other rows say once, few or many, or leave the size out.

TRBD2,TRBV7-2,TRBJ2-5,NA,CASSLASSGGMYQETQYF,TGTGCCAGCAGCTTAGCGTCTAGCGGGGGGATGTACCAAGAGACCCAGTACTTC
TRBD2,TRBV30,TRBJ2-3,NA,CAWSAGTSGWSTDTQYF,TGTGCCTGGAGCGCCGGGACTAGCGGTTGGAGCACAGATACGCAGTATTTT
NA,TRBV14,TRBJ1-1,NA,CASSQDSGRLTFF,TGTGCCAGCAGCCAAGATTCAGGGAGGCTTACTTTCTTT
NA,TRBV2,TRBJ2-5,NA,CASSGDRQGSRKTQYF,TGTGCCAGCAGTGGGGACCGCCAGGGTAGCAGAAAGACCCAGTACTTC
NA,TRBV9,TRBJ1-1,few,CASSVGSNTEAFF,TGTGCCAGCAGCGTAGGGTCGAACACTGAAGCTTTCTTT
NA,TRBV7-2,TRBJ1-6,NA,CASSLEGQTINSPLHF,TGTGCCAGCAGCTTAGAAGGCCAGACGATCAATTCACCCCTCCACTTT
NA,TRBV7-2,TRBJ2-3,NA,CASSPVRDTQYF,TGTGCCAGCAGCCCGGTGAGGGATACGCAGTATTTT
TRBD2,TRBV5-6,TRBJ2-5,NA,CASSAGLAVNQETQYF,TGTGCCAGCAGCGCGGGACTAGCGGTGAACCAAGAGACCCAGTACTTC
NA,TRBV7-7,TRBJ2-1,NA,CASSLAYGNEQFF,TGTGCTAGCAGCTTAGCATATGGCAATGAGCAGTTCTTC
NA,TRBV27,TRBJ1-1,medium-sized,CASSWQTNTEAFF,TGTGCCAGCAGTTGGCAGACTAACACTGAAGCTTTCTTT
TRBD1,TRBV5-4,TRBJ1-1,NA,CASSEAGTAGTEAFF,TGTGCCAGCAGCGAAGCCGGGACAGCAGGGACTGAAGCTTTCTTT
TRBD1,TRBV6-6,TRBJ1-2,NA,CASRGQGTLHYGYTF,TGTGCCAGCAGGGGACAGGGGACGCTACACTATGGCTACACCTTC
NA,TRBV7-2,TRBJ1-6,NA,CASSLVGDNSPLHF,TGTGCCAGCAGCTTGGTAGGGGACAATTCACCCCTCCACTTT
TRBD2,TRBV7-2,TRBJ2-5,few,CASSLARRGGQETQYF,TGTGCCAGCAGCTTAGCGAGACGGGGGGGCCAAGAGACCCAGTACTTC
TRBD1,TRBV19,TRBJ1-1,NA,CASSRDRGLSEAFF,TGTGCCAGTAGTAGAGACAGGGGGCTCTCTGAAGCTTTCTTT
NA,TRBV19,TRBJ2-1,NA,CASSRSYNEQFF,TGTGCCAGTAGTAGGTCCTACAATGAGCAGTTCTTC
NA,TRBV5-1,TRBJ2-7,NA,CASSGPGSYEQYF,TGCGCCAGCAGTGGTCCAGGGTCCTACGAGCAGTACTTC
TRBD1,TRBV27,TRBJ1-5,once,CASKTGDQPQHF,TGTGCCAGCAAAACAGGGGATCAGCCCCAGCATTTT
TRBD1,TRBV6-1,TRBJ2-7,NA,CATSIGTGPYEQYF,TGTGCCACAAGCATAGGGACAGGGCCCTACGAGCAGTACTTC
NA,TRBV21-1,TRBJ2-5,NA,CASSKDRGQETQYF,TGTGCCAGCAGCAAAGATCGGGGTCAAGAGACCCAGTACTTC
NA,TRBV28,TRBJ1-5,NA,CASSPPGAENQPQHF,TGTGCCAGCAGTCCTCCGGGGGCGGAGAATCAGCCCCAGCATTTT
NA,TRBV9,TRBJ1-2,NA,CASSHRGVGGYTF,TGTGCCAGCAGCCACCGCGGGGTCGGGGGCTACACCTTC
TRBD1,TRBV5-4,TRBJ1-1,NA,CASSLGQDRATTEAFF,TGTGCCAGCAGCTTGGGCCAGGACAGGGCTACTACTGAAGCTTTCTTT
TRBD1,TRBV19,TRBJ2-2,NA,CASRGQGRTGELFF,TGTGCCAGCCGCGGACAGGGGAGAACCGGGGAGCTGTTTTTT
NA,TRBV9,TRBJ1-3,NA,CASSVEDLGPTGNTIYF,TGTGCCAGCAGCGTAGAGGATCTGGGGCCCACTGGAAACACCATATATTTT
TRBD1,TRBV19,TRBJ1-6,NA,CASSNDRVNSPLHF,TGTGCCAGTAGTAACGACAGGGTTAATTCACCCCTCCACTTT
NA,TRBV19,TRBJ1-2,NA,CASAQGLLEDSRYGYTF,TGTGCCAGTGCCCAGGGGCTTCTTGAAGATAGTCGCTATGGCTACACCTTC